Below are 5 T cell receptor beta chains sequenced from a single sample in a study of blood T cell repertoires in COVID-19. Only in-frame clones appear in the TCRdb table, and some are missing; sequencing was by immunoSEQ multiplex PCR. Here the sample spans approximately 400,000 clones, about 89% being singletons. What was sequenced was peripheral blood. The receptors stem from a man between 35 and 55 years old with acute or convalescent COVID-19.

This clone was seen just once. The chain carries TRBV9 and TRBJ1-2; 8 bases align to TRBD1. The CDR3 extends over 14 amino acids. Unmatched junction bases numbered 5, after V lost 3 bases and J lost 4 bases. The germline CDR1 and CDR2 sequences are SGDLS and YYNGEE. Written as DNA, the CDR3 is TGTGCCAGCAGCGCCGGACAGGGCCTCTATGGCTACACCTTC. Its translation: CASSAGQGLYGYTF. Filled out from reference TRBV9 and TRBJ1-2, the complete variable domain reads DSGVTQTPKHLITATGQRVTLRCSPRSGDLSVYWYQQSLDQGLQFLIQYYNGEERAKGNILERFSAQQFPDLHSELNLSSLELGDSALYFCASSAGQGLYGYTFGSGTRLTVV.

V usage is TRBV29-1 and J usage is TRBJ2-1, with TRBD2 as a possible D gene (5 bases). V dropped 4 bases and J dropped 8 bases, with 6 bases sitting between them. The CDR3 contains 10 residues. Germline CDR1 reads SQVTM; CDR2 reads ANQGSEA. CDR3 region: CSVVEDEQFF. CDR3 sequence (DNA): TGCAGCGTTGTGGAGGATGAGCAGTTCTTC.

This chain joins TRBV19 and TRBJ2-1, with a weak D call TRBD2 (6 bases). V was shortened by 0 bases and J by 6 bases, with 15 bases between the two germline ends. Germline V gives CDR1 LNHDA, CDR2 SQIVND (reference sequence). The CDR3 has 16 amino acids. The CDR3 loop reads CASSIDLVAALNEQFF. In DNA, the CDR3 is TGTGCCAGTAGTATAGATCTAGTAGCGGCTCTCAATGAGCAGTTCTTC.

The gene calls are TRBV7-6 and TRBJ2-7, with 8 bases that match TRBD2. The ends lost 5 bases at V and 6 bases at J; junction bases unmatched: 6. This CDR3 has 13 residues. Germline loops: CDR1 SGHVS, CDR2 FNYEAQ. The CDR3 DNA reads as TGTGCCAGCAGCCCCGGGGGGGCGGGCGAGCAGTACTTC. Protein product: CASSPGGAGEQYF.

The rearrangement uses TRBV11-2 and TRBJ2-7; the match to TRBD1 covers 10 bases. V dropped 6 bases and J dropped 5; count of bases not matched to a gene: 10. The germline V gene has CDR1 SGHAT and CDR2 FQNNGV. The CDR3 totals 15 residues. CDR3 nucleotides: TGTGCCAGCAGGCCCATAAGGGGACAGGGGCACGAGCAGTACTTC. Amino acids: CASRPIRGQGHEQYF.